These 14 T cell receptor beta chains came from one sample sequenced in a study of T cells in Graves' hyperthyroidism and ophthalmopathy. The source material, RNA transcripts, was used to amplify TCR beta CDR3 regions. RT-PCR in the first round (using the HTBI primer set) targeted the TCR CDR3. TCRdb re-called the multiplex PCR reads with MiXCR, one entry per CDR3 protein. Of hundreds of thousands of distinct CDR3 sequences listed, roughly 20% are singletons. Specimen: blood. The source is a man in his thirties or forties with Graves' ophthalmopathy.

The chain recombines TRBV30 with TRBJ2-1; D is undetermined. The CDR3 runs to 11 residues. Germline V gene sequence: CDR1 GTSNPN, CDR2 SVGIG (reference sequence). V dropped 0 bases and J dropped 7 bases, with 4 bases sitting between them. The CDR3 nucleotides are TGTGCCTGGAGTGTAGGGAATGAGCAGTTCTTC. It specifies CAWSVGNEQFF.

This clonotype showed up just a few times. V gene TRBV6-5 combines with J gene TRBJ2-3; 8 bases agree with TRBD2. This CDR3 spans 15 amino acids. Germline trimming cut 0 bases from V and 4 bases from J; bases unmatched to any gene: 3. Germline values: CDR1 MNHEY, CDR2 SVGAGI. For the CDR3, the DNA is TGTGCCAGCAGTTACTCTCTCGGGAGGGCAGATACGCAGTATTTT. As protein: CASSYSLGRADTQYF.

The sample holds one count of this clonotype. The V gene is TRBV4-1, the J gene TRBJ2-1; D unresolved. This CDR3 comprises 13 residues. CDR1 and CDR2 (germline): MGHRA, YSYEKL. The germline V and J ends were trimmed by 4 bases and 7 bases, with 11 bases remaining between them. CDR3: CASSRLVGNEQFF. CDR3 nucleotide sequence: TGCGCCAGCAGCCGGCTTGTGGGAAATGAGCAGTTCTTC.

This clonotype has a handful of counts. The rearrangement uses TRBV29-1 and TRBJ2-7; TRBD2 matches 7 bases. The J segment lost 0 bases and the V segment lost 5 bases, leaving 13 bases of the junction unmatched. This CDR3 region has 16 residues. Germline V gene data show CDR1 as SQVTM and CDR2 as ANQGSEA. The CDR3 spells CSVTGVGGSGSYEQYF. CDR3 nucleotide sequence: TGCAGCGTTACAGGTGTGGGCGGGAGTGGCTCCTACGAGCAGTACTTC.

This clonotype was observed at least ten times. The gene calls are TRBV5-1 and TRBJ1-1; unclear D gene. This CDR3 contains 14 residues. Germline V lookup: CDR1 SGHRS, CDR2 YFSETQ. V was clipped by 0 bases and J by 4 bases, with 10 bases between them. CDR3 DNA sequence: TGCGCCAGCAGCTTGGATTCCCGGAGCACTGAAGCTTTCTTT. Translation gives CASSLDSRSTEAFF.

In this sample, this clonotype turned up many times. The gene calls are TRBV24-1 and TRBJ2-2; 8 nucleotides agree with TRBD1. The CDR3 has 18 amino acids. V lost 4 bases to trimming and J lost 5 bases; unmatched junction nucleotides: 14. Germline loops: CDR1 KGHDR, CDR2 SFDVKD. CDR3 protein: CATSDRTSGGLRTGELFF. In DNA, the CDR3 is TGTGCCACCAGTGACCGCACTTCAGGGGGCCTACGGACCGGGGAGCTGTTTTTT.

The chain employs TRBV10-3 and TRBJ1-5, with unresolved D. Trimming stripped 5 bases from V and 0 bases from J, with 8 bases between. Germline values: CDR1 ENHRY, CDR2 SYGVKD. The CDR3 loop spans 14 amino acids. The CDR3 sequence: CAISKDGSNQPQHF. CDR3 in DNA: TGTGCCATCAGTAAGGACGGTAGCAATCAGCCCCAGCATTTT.

This clonotype was counted ten times or more. This chain uses TRBV7-2 with TRBJ2-5; 7 bases line up with TRBD2. V lost 5 bases to trimming and J lost 0 bases; unmatched junction nucleotides: 9. This CDR3 is built from 16 residues. Per germline, CDR1 SGHTA and CDR2 FQGNSA. CDR3 sequence: CASSPLGGGYQETQYF. CDR3 DNA sequence: TGTGCCAGCAGCCCCCTTGGCGGGGGATACCAAGAGACCCAGTACTTC.

This chain links TRBV6-1 with TRBJ1-1; D remains ambiguous. Trimming pared 10 bases from V and 1 base from J, leaving 13 bases between. The CDR3 has 13 residues. Per germline, CDR1 MNHNS and CDR2 SASEGT. The DNA of the CDR3 is TGTGCCATTTCGGACCGGAGGAACACTGAAGCTTTCTTT. Protein product: CAISDRRNTEAFF.

This clonotype was seen at least ten times. CDR3 region: CASSGLAEDYEQYF. In DNA form, the CDR3 reads TGTGCCAGCAGTGGACTAGCGGAAGATTACGAGCAGTACTTC. The genes are TRBV2 and TRBJ2-7; 9 bases are a match to TRBD2. The CDR3 has 14 residues. V lost 4 bases to trimming and J lost 4 bases; unmatched junction nucleotides: 5. CDR1 and CDR2 (germline): SNHLY, FYNNEI.

This clonotype was picked up many times. The rearrangement joins TRBV6-2 or TRBV6-3 to TRBJ2-7; no clear D gene. Germline V gene lookup returns CDR1 MNHEY and CDR2 SVGEGT. Trimming removed 5 bases at V and 5 bases at J, with 22 bases between. This CDR3 is built from 16 residues. This CDR3 reads CASSKPPWQKFNEQYF. The CDR3 DNA reads as TGTGCCAGCAGTAAGCCCCCGTGGCAGAAATTCAACGAGCAGTACTTC.

The J gene is TRBJ2-1, the V gene TRBV7-9; D unresolved. V lost 10 bases to trimming and J lost 3 bases, with 16 bases between them. Germline CDR1 SEHNR, CDR2 FQNEAQ (reference sequence). The CDR3 is 14 amino acids. This CDR3 reads CATELEDLYNEQFF. The CDR3 nucleotides are TGTGCCACCGAGTTGGAAGACCTCTACAATGAGCAGTTCTTC.

Many counts were recorded for this clonotype. The rearrangement uses TRBV5-1 and TRBJ2-1; the match to TRBD2 covers 9 bases. J gave up 0 bases and V 4 bases, and 5 bases lay outside the gene matches. CDR3 length: 16 residues. In germline, CDR1 is SGHRS, CDR2 YFSETQ. CDR3 amino acids: CASSPLREGSYNEQFF. In DNA form, the CDR3 reads TGCGCCAGCAGCCCCTTGCGGGAGGGCTCCTACAATGAGCAGTTCTTC.

On this clonotype itself: A read error may produce the germline difference seen at one junction end. This rearrangement joins TRBV5-1 to TRBJ1-2, with TRBD1 matching over 12 bases. The CDR3 runs to 22 residues. Germline assignment: CDR1 SGHRS and CDR2 YFSETQ. The CDR3 sequence is CASSPKMGGREFPGQGALGYTF. In DNA form, the CDR3 reads TGTGCCAGCAGCCCTAAGATGGGAGGGAGAGAATTCCCGGGACAGGGGGCGCTTGGCTACACCTTC.